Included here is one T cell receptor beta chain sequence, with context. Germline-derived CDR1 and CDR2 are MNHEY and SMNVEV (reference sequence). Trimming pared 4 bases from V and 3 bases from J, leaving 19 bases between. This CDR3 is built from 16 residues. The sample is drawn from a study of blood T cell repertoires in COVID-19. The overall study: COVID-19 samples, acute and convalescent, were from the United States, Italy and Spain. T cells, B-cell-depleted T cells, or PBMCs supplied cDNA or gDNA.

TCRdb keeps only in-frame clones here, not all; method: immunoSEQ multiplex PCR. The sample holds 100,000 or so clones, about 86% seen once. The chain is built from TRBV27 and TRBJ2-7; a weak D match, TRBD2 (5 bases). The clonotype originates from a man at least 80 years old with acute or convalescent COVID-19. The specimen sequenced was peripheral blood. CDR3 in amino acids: CASSSGEGTWIYEQYF. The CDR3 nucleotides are TGTGCCAGCAGTTCTGGAGAGGGAACGTGGATCTACGAGCAGTACTTC.